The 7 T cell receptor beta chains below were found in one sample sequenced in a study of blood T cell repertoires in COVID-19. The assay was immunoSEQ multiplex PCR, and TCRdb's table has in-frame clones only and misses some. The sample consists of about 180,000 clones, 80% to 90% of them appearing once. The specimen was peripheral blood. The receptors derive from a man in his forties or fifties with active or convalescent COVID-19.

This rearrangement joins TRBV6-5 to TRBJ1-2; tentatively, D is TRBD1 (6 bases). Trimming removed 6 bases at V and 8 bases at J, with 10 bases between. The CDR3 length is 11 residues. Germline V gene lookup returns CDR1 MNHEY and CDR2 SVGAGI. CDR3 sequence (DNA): TGTGCCAGCAGGGGGGCGCAAGGCTACACCTTC. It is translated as CASRGAQGYTF.

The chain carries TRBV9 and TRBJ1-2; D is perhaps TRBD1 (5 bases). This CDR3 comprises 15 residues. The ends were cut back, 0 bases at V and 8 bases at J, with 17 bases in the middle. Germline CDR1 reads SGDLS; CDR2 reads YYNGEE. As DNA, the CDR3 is TGTGCCAGCAGCGTAGGGTACGGGACTTCGGAGGGCTACACCTTC. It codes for CASSVGYGTSEGYTF.

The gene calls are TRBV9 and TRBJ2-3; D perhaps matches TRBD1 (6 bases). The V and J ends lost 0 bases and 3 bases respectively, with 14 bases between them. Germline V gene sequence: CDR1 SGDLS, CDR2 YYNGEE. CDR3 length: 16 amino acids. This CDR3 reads CASSVVSTGGTDTQYF. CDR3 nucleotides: TGTGCCAGCAGCGTAGTGTCGACAGGAGGTACAGATACGCAGTATTTT.

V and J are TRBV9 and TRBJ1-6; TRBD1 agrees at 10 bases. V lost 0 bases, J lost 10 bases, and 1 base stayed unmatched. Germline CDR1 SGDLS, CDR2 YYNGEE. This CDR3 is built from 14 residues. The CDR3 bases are TGTGCCAGCAGCGTAGGGACAGGGGGATCACCCCTCCACTTT. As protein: CASSVGTGGSPLHF.

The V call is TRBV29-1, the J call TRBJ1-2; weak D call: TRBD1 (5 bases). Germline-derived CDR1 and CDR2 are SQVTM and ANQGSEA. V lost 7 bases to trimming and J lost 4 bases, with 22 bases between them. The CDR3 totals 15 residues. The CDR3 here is CSARPGSGGGYGYTF. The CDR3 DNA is TGCAGCGCACGACCGGGATCGGGCGGGGGCTATGGCTACACCTTC.

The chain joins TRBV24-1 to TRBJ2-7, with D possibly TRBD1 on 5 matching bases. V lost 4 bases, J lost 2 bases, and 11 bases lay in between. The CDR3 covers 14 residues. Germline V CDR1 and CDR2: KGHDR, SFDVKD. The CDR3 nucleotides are TGTGCCACCAGTGACCCGTCGACAGCCTACGAGCAGTACTTC. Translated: CATSDPSTAYEQYF.

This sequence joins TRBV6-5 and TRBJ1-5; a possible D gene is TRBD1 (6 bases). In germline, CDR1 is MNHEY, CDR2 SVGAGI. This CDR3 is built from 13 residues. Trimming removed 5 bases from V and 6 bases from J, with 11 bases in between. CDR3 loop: CASSHDRTQPQHF. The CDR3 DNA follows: TGTGCCAGCAGTCACGACAGGACTCAGCCCCAGCATTTT.